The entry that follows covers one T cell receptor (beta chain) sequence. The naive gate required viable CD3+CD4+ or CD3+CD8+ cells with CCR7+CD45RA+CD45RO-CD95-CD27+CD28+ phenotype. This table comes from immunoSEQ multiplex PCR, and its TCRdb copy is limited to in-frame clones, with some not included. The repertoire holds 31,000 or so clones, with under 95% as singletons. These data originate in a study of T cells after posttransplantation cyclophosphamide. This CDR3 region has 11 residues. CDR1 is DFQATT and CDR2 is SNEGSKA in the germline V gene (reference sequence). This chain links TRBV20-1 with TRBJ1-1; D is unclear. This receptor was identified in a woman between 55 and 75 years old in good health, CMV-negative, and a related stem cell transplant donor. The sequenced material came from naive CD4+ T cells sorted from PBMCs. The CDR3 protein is CRTIRGTEAFF. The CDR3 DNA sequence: TGCAGAACCATCCGAGGGACTGAAGCTTTCTTT.